Shown below are 5 T cell receptor beta chains from a single sample sequenced in a study of T-cell reconstitution after alpha-beta-depleted transplantation in children. Preparation of the TCRbeta library used unique molecular identifiers. Using its own MiXCR run on the PCR reads, TCRdb lists one record per CDR3 protein. The sample includes approximately 1,000,000 distinct CDR3 sequences, about 29% of them seen just once. The source was PBMCs, mostly from graft donor cells, collected 360 days after TCRalphabeta/CD19-depleted stem cell transplant. These receptors came from a boy in the first two years of life who had a stem cell transplant for SCID, so the T cells may come from the graft donor.

This clonotype showed up just once. The chain couples TRBV4-1 to TRBJ2-6; TRBD1 or TRBD2 may be the D gene (5 bases each). The CDR3 spans 17 residues. The germline V and J ends were trimmed by 4 bases and 3 bases, with 16 bases remaining between them. Germline V gives CDR1 MGHRA, CDR2 YSYEKL. The CDR3 DNA reads TGCGCCAGCAGCCGGGGGACGTCCTCCGTTGGGGCCAACGTCCTGACTTTC. Translated, it gives CASSRGTSSVGANVLTF.

This chain uses TRBV12-3 or TRBV12-4 with TRBJ1-2, with D possibly matching TRBD1 (6 bases). V lost 5 bases to trimming and J lost 5 bases, with 18 bases between them. This CDR3 region has 15 residues. The CDR3 sequence: CASSPTKGGSYGYTF. As DNA, the CDR3 is TGTGCCAGCAGTCCGACAAAGGGGGGCTCGTATGGCTACACCTTC.

A few counts support this clonotype. The chain combines TRBV29-1 with TRBJ2-7, with TRBD1 as a possible D gene (6 bases). Trimming left V 6 bases short and J 1 base short, with 10 bases between. The CDR3 is 12 residues long. From germline, CDR1 is SQVTM and CDR2 ANQGSEA. CDR3 residues: CSVATGSYEQYF. The CDR3 nucleotides are TGCAGCGTCGCAACAGGGTCCTACGAGCAGTACTTC.

The rearrangement uses TRBV28 and TRBJ1-1; 7 positions match TRBD1. CDR1 and CDR2 (germline): MDHEN, SYDVKM. The length of the CDR3 is 14 residues. The V segment lost 5 bases and the J segment 0 bases; nucleotides outside the gene matches: 3. CDR3 in DNA: TGTGCCAGCAGTACCGGGACAGTGAACACTGAAGCTTTCTTT. Protein: CASSTGTVNTEAFF.

This clonotype was recorded many times. The chain uses TRBV6-5 and TRBJ2-5, with D perhaps matching TRBD2 (6 bases). V lost 10 bases to trimming and J lost 1 base, with 10 bases between them. From germline, CDR1 is MNHEY and CDR2 SVGAGI. This CDR3 comprises 12 residues. The DNA of the CDR3 is TGTGCCAACGCGGGACTCCAAGAGACCCAGTACTTC. Translation: CANAGLQETQYF.